The source of this TCR beta chain is a study of beta chain features in type 1 diabetes. Trimming cost V 4 bases and J 7 bases; bases outside gene matches: 8. Germline CDR1 and CDR2: MNHNY and SVGAGI (reference sequence). This CDR3 is built from 16 residues. cDNA synthesis used the whole RNA isolate, giving expressed TCRB sequences. Sequenced by immunoSEQ multiplex PCR; TCRdb stores in-frame clones only, minus some. The data show 120,000 to 150,000 clones, with roughly 50% seen just once and roughly 0.43% held by the top ten. Sequences were obtained from Tregs from blood. This chain joins TRBV6-6 and TRBJ2-2, with TRBD2 matching over 11 bases. This TCR was recovered from a man younger than 35 in good health. Written as DNA, the CDR3 is TGTGCCAGCAGTTCCGCGGAACTAGCGGGAGTCGGGGAGCTGTTTTTT. Residues: CASSSAELAGVGELFF.